This TCR beta chain is from a study of T cell clonality in common variable immunodeficiency. Findings and limits, study-wide: What drives increased CVID clonality needs T cell subpopulation sequencing. TCRbeta clonality was increased in CVID versus healthy controls.

Note on this clone: The target antigen is unknown. The read terminates 3 residues ahead of where the CDR3 ends, so the germline J gene completes it.

Each donor provided roughly 5 to 8 ml of heparinized whole blood. The CDR3 runs to 15 residues. V was pared by 5 bases and J by 8 bases, with 6 bases of the junction left unmatched. Germline lookup yields CDR1 SEHNR and CDR2 FQNEAQ (reference sequence). Clones were sequenced by immunoSEQ multiplex PCR, and TCRdb holds only the in-frame ones, with some missing. Recorded here are about 45,000 clones, none singletons. The receptor was derived from a person aged 18 to 75 in good health. The chain employs TRBV7-9 and TRBJ2-1; 13 nucleotides align to TRBD2. Sequenced material: peripheral blood mononuclear cells. CDR3 DNA, as far as it was read: TGTGCCAGCAGCACCGGGACTAGCGGGAACGATGAG. Translating it yields CASSTGTSGNDE. The entire CDR3 reads CASSTGTSGNDEQFF.